The 23 T cell receptor beta chains below were found in one sample sequenced in a study of molecular identifiers for immune sequencing clone quantification. TCRdb fed the PCR reads into MiXCR, producing one record per CDR3 protein. This sample carries a few hundred thousand distinct CDR3 sequences, less than 30% of them seen once, and the ten largest clones take about 0.75%. The sequenced sample consisted of naive CD8+ T cells from blood, with Jurkat cell RNA spiked in. Subset meaning: FACS-sorted CD8+CD4-CCR7+CD45RA+ naive T cells. Receptors were obtained from a human donor in good health. Some libraries in this study had Jurkat cell RNA spiked in.

This chain connects TRBV7-9 to TRBJ2-5; TRBD1 matches 7 bases. With V trimmed by 5 bases and J by 9 bases, 18 bases remained unmatched. CDR3 length equals 16 residues. The germline CDR1 and CDR2 sequences are SEHNR and FQNEAQ (reference sequence). The CDR3 nucleotides read TGTGCCAGCAGCCCCCAGAAGACAGGGTTGTCGTTGGCCCAGTACTTC. Translation gives CASSPQKTGLSLAQYF.

This rearrangement joins TRBV5-6 to TRBJ2-2, with D maybe TRBD1 (5 bases). The CDR3 is made up of 16 amino acids. Trimming left V 2 bases short and J 2 bases short, with 13 bases between. Germline CDR1 SGHDT, CDR2 YYEEEE. This CDR3 reads CASSFWQGSNTGELFF. In DNA, the CDR3 is TGTGCCAGCAGCTTTTGGCAGGGTTCTAACACCGGGGAGCTGTTTTTT. Together with reference TRBV5-6 and TRBJ2-2, the CDR3 gives the full variable domain: DAGVTQSPTHLIKTRGQQVTLRCSPKSGHDTVSWYQQALGQGPQFIFQYYEEEERQRGNFPDRFSGHQFPNYSSELNVNALLLGDSALYLCASSFWQGSNTGELFFGEGSRLTVL.

This clonotype was seen at least ten times. The chain is built from TRBV4-3 and TRBJ2-7, with D tentatively TRBD2 (6 bases). V was shortened by 0 bases and J by 3 bases, with 12 bases between the two germline ends. This CDR3 has 15 residues. Germline CDR1 reads LGHNA; CDR2 reads YSLEER. The CDR3: CASSQDSGVNYEQYF. The CDR3 coding sequence is TGCGCCAGCAGCCAAGACTCGGGAGTAAACTACGAGCAGTACTTC.

This clonotype was seen only a few times. The CDR3 sequence: CASSPEDRLITYEQYF. CDR3 nucleotides: TGTGCCAGCTCACCCGAGGACAGATTAATAACCTACGAGCAGTACTTC. The chain carries TRBV18 and TRBJ2-7, with D possibly matching TRBD1 (6 bases). Germline V lookup: CDR1 KGHSH, CDR2 LQKENI. The CDR3 spans 16 residues. V was trimmed by 3 bases and J by 2 bases, leaving 17 bases between them.

The table lists this clonotype with many counts. The CDR3 reads CASSSSVQRRHSYEQYF. In DNA, the CDR3 is TGTGCCAGCAGTTCCTCTGTGCAGCGACGTCACTCCTACGAGCAGTACTTC. The chain couples TRBV6-2 or TRBV6-3 to TRBJ2-7; unclear D gene. Germline-derived CDR1 and CDR2 are MNHEY and SVGEGT. The CDR3 loop spans 17 amino acids. V lost 4 bases, J lost 0 bases, and 19 bases lay in between.

A word on this clonotype: The conserved closing phenylalanine or tryptophan is absent in this CDR3, likely reflecting a read error. V usage is TRBV5-6 and J usage is TRBJ2-7, with a possible D match to TRBD2 (5 bases). V was shortened by 4 bases and J by 5 bases, with 13 bases between the two germline ends. The CDR3 runs 13 residues. CDR1 is SGHDT, CDR2 YYEEEE, per germline. CDR3 protein: CASSGELVDEQYS. The CDR3 region has the DNA TGTGCCAGCAGCGGGGAACTAGTAGACGAGCAGTACTCC.

About this clonotype itself: The CDR3 does not close with the conserved phenylalanine or tryptophan, likely indicating a read error. V and J are TRBV13 and TRBJ2-3, with 16 bases identical to TRBD2. The CDR3 is 19 amino acids. J gave up 6 bases and V 5 bases, and 14 bases lay outside the gene matches. Germline CDR1 reads PRHDT; CDR2 reads FYEKMQ (reference sequence). The CDR3 DNA reads TGTGCCAGCAGCCCTACCGGGACTAGCGGGGGGGCGGGTATGGATACGCAGTATTCT. Translation: CASSPTGTSGGAGMDTQYS.

This clonotype was picked up a small number of times. This rearrangement joins TRBV5-1 to TRBJ2-3, with D tentatively TRBD2 (6 bases). The germline V gene encodes CDR1 SGHRS and CDR2 YFSETQ. The V and J ends lost 2 bases and 0 bases respectively, with 10 bases between them. The CDR3 is 15 residues long. The CDR3, as DNA: TGCGCCAGCAGCTTCTTGGGGGGAAGCACAGATACGCAGTATTTT. Protein sequence: CASSFLGGSTDTQYF.

This clonotype is a singleton in its sample. Mismatch with germline at one junction end may stem from a read error. The chain joins TRBV2 to TRBJ2-5, with D tentatively TRBD2 (6 bases). Germline CDR1 reads SNHLY; CDR2 reads FYNNEI. This CDR3 is 16 amino acids long. CDR3 bases: TGTGCCGGCCTCCCCGGAAACGGGGGAATCTTACGGACCCAATACTTC. It encodes CAGLPGNGGILRTQYF.

This clonotype was picked up a small number of times. This chain links TRBV6-2 or TRBV6-3 with TRBJ2-7, with a possible D match to TRBD2 (5 bases). Trimming shortened V by 6 bases and J by 2 bases, and 26 bases separated the two germline ends. The germline V gene has CDR1 MNHEY and CDR2 SVGEGT. The CDR3 has 18 amino acids. The CDR3 DNA reads TGTGCCAGCAGCTCTCACGATACCGCCGGGATCAAAACCTACGAGCAGTACTTC. The encoded protein is CASSSHDTAGIKTYEQYF.

This clonotype has just a few counts. V usage is TRBV6-2 or TRBV6-3 and J usage is TRBJ2-3; 9 bases agree with TRBD2. V was clipped by 0 bases and J by 6 bases; unmatched bases: 16. This CDR3 contains 19 residues. Germline CDR1 and CDR2: MNHEY and SVGEGT. CDR3 nucleotides: TGTGCCAGCAGTTACTCGACCGAAGGTGCTAGCGGGGCGCCTGATACGCAGTATTTT. It specifies CASSYSTEGASGAPDTQYF.

V usage is TRBV7-2 and J usage is TRBJ1-1; no clear D. The CDR3 consists of 14 residues. V was pared by 5 bases and J by 4 bases, with 14 bases between. Germline assignment: CDR1 SGHTA and CDR2 FQGNSA. CDR3 loop: CASSPWAQGTEAFF. The CDR3 region has the DNA TGTGCCAGCAGCCCATGGGCCCAAGGCACTGAAGCTTTCTTT.

Comments on this clonotype: Given a much more abundant clone one base away, this may be a read error. The chain combines TRBV10-2 with TRBJ2-3; the match to TRBD2 covers 11 bases. Germline V gives CDR1 WSHSY, CDR2 SAAADI. CDR3 length: 14 residues. The CDR3 DNA reads TGCGCCAGCGGTGCTAGCGGGGGGTCAGATCCGCAGTATTTT. The encoded protein is CASGASGGSDPQYF.

This clonotype was counted many times. The chain links TRBV5-1 to TRBJ1-1, with 8 bases fitting TRBD1. Germline V CDR1 and CDR2: SGHRS, YFSETQ. Trimming cost V 0 bases and J 6 bases; bases outside gene matches: 4. The CDR3 contains 14 residues. CDR3 amino acids: CASSLGQGIPEAFF. The CDR3 nucleotides read TGCGCCAGCAGCTTGGGACAGGGGATCCCTGAAGCTTTCTTT.

The chain recombines TRBV7-2 with TRBJ2-1; 7 bases are a match to TRBD1. The J segment lost 8 bases and the V segment lost 4 bases, leaving 8 bases of the junction unmatched. Germline assignment: CDR1 SGHTA and CDR2 FQGNSA. CDR3 length: 14 amino acids. As DNA, the CDR3 is TGTGCCAGCAGCTCCGAGACAGGGAACGATGAGCAGTTCTTC. Protein sequence: CASSSETGNDEQFF.

This chain connects TRBV6-6 to TRBJ1-5; D is perhaps TRBD1 (5 bases). The CDR3 contains 14 residues. Trimming took 4 bases from V and 5 from J, leaving 12 bases between them. Germline lookup yields CDR1 MNHNY and CDR2 SVGAGI (reference sequence). The CDR3 loop is CASSFLGHDQPQHF. DNA of the CDR3: TGTGCCAGCAGTTTCCTCGGACACGATCAGCCCCAGCATTTT.

In its sample, this clonotype was seen a few times. This rearrangement joins TRBV20-1 to TRBJ2-1; weak D call: TRBD1 (6 bases). CDR1 DFQATT and CDR2 SNEGSKA come from the germline V gene (reference sequence). Trimming shortened V by 4 bases and J by 4 bases, and 14 bases separated the two germline ends. This CDR3 spans 14 amino acids. The CDR3 DNA follows: TGCAGTGCTACGCACAGGGATCGATACAATGAGCAGTTCTTC. Translating it yields CSATHRDRYNEQFF.

The V and J genes are TRBV19 and TRBJ1-5; 7 nucleotides align to TRBD1. The CDR3 consists of 15 residues. Germline CDR1 reads LNHDA; CDR2 reads SQIVND (reference sequence). Germline trimming cut 0 bases from V and 4 bases from J; bases unmatched to any gene: 3. The CDR3 loop reads CASSIDLTGNQPQHF. As DNA, the CDR3 is TGTGCCAGTAGTATAGATTTGACAGGGAATCAGCCCCAGCATTTT.

About this clonotype itself: At one of its ends the junction is not consistent with the germline gene, which may arise from a read error. The DNA for the CDR3 is TGTGCCGGCAGCGTTTTCGTTAACACTGAAGCTTTCTTT. Encoded protein: CAGSVFVNTEAFF. The rearrangement links TRBV9 to TRBJ1-1, with D unresolved. CDR3 length: 13 residues. The germline V gene encodes CDR1 SGDLS and CDR2 YYNGEE.

This clonotype was detected only a few times. A much larger clone sits a single nucleotide away, making a read error possible. The chain is built from TRBV4-3 and TRBJ2-3, with a possible D match to TRBD2 (5 bases). The CDR3 spans 13 residues. Looked up from germline, CDR1 is LGHNA and CDR2 is YSLEER. CDR3 sequence reads: CAGSQDMWETQYF. The CDR3 region has the DNA TGCGCCGGCAGCCAAGATATGTGGGAGACGCAGTATTTT.

V and J are TRBV14 and TRBJ1-2, with D unresolved. The V gene's germline CDR1 is SGHDN and CDR2 FVKESK. V lost 5 bases and J lost 3, with 13 bases in between. The CDR3 consists of 14 residues. The DNA for the CDR3 is TGTGCCAGCAGCTCCTACATGGGTGACTATGGCTACACCTTC. It yields the protein CASSSYMGDYGYTF.

A word on this clonotype: Being one base from a much bigger clone, this may be a read error. The rearrangement links TRBV13 to TRBJ2-2, with TRBD2 matching over 9 bases. CDR3 length: 15 residues. The germline CDR1 and CDR2 sequences are PRHDT and FYEKMQ (reference sequence). The V gene end was trimmed by 5 bases and the J gene end by 6 bases; junction bases not matched to a gene: 7. The CDR3 sequence is CASSPSGGLAGELFF. CDR3 sequence (DNA): TGTGCCAGCAGCCCCAGCGGGGGGCTCGCCGGGGAGCTGTTTTTT.

This clonotype was counted a few times. The rearrangement links TRBV5-1 to TRBJ2-5; D unclear. This CDR3 contains 17 residues. V was shortened by 4 bases and J by 1 base, with 20 bases between the two germline ends. CDR1 and CDR2 (germline): SGHRS, YFSETQ. The CDR3 here is CASSPPGPNPPQETQYF. As DNA, the CDR3 is TGCGCCAGCAGCCCACCCGGCCCCAATCCACCCCAAGAGACCCAGTACTTC.